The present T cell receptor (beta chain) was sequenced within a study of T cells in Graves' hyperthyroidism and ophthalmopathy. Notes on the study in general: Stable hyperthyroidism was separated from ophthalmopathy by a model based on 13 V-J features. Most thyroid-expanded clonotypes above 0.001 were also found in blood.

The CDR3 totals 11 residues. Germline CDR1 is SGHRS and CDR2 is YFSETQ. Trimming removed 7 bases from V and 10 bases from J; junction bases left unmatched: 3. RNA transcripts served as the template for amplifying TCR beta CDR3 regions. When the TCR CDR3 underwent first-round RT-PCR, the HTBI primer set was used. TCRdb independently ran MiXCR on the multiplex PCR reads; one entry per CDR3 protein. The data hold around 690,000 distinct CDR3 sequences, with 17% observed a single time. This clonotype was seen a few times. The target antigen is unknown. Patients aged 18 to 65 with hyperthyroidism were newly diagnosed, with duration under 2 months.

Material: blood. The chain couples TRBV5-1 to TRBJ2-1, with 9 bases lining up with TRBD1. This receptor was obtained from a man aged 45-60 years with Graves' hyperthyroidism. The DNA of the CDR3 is TGCGCCAGCGGGGACAGGGTCGAGCAGTTCTTC. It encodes CASGDRVEQFF.